These T cell receptor beta chains were read from a single sample in a study of blood T cell repertoires in COVID-19. Profiled with immunoSEQ multiplex PCR; TCRdb holds only in-frame clones, not every one. The repertoire holds some 77,000 clones, 90% seen once, with roughly 4% in the top ten. The sequenced material came from peripheral blood. The receptors originated from a woman at least 80 years old with active or convalescent COVID-19. CDR3s include the opening cysteine and the closing phenylalanine or tryptophan. Fields, in order: D gene, clone size, J gene, V gene, CDR3 DNA, CDR3 protein. D genes are given only for firm matches. The size of a clone is reported for some rows only, either as once, few or many, or as a class for expanded clones.

>.|.|TRBJ1-1|TRBV18
TGTGCCAGCTCACCTGGTCAGGACACTGAAGCTTTCTTT
CASSPGQDTEAFF
>.|.|TRBJ1-5|TRBV19
TGTGCCAGCGTCGGATTACTAAATAGCAATCAGCCCCAGCATTTT
CASVGLLNSNQPQHF
>TRBD2|once|TRBJ2-2|TRBV18
TGTGCCAGCTCAACGGGAGGGAGGAACACCGGGGAGCTGTTTTTT
CASSTGGRNTGELFF
>TRBD2|.|TRBJ2-2|TRBV5-1
TGCGCCAGCAGTCGGGACGGGGGGTCGAACACCGGGGAGCTGTTTTTT
CASSRDGGSNTGELFF
>TRBD1|.|TRBJ1-2|TRBV10-2
TGCGCCAGCAATGAACAGGGGAACTATGGCTACACCTTC
CASNEQGNYGYTF
>TRBD2|.|TRBJ2-5|TRBV9
TGTGCCAGCAGCGTAGGTCGCGGGAGTCGGCAAGAGACCCAGTACTTC
CASSVGRGSRQETQYF
>TRBD2|.|TRBJ2-3|TRBV7-6
TGTGCCAGCAGCTTGACTAGCGGGAGGGCAGATACGCAGTATTTT
CASSLTSGRADTQYF
>.|.|TRBJ1-1|TRBV9
TGTGCCAGCAGAGGATACGGGGAAGCTTTCTTT
CASRGYGEAFF
>.|.|TRBJ1-5|TRBV28
TGTGCCAGCAGCCCACCCCACGACAGGCCCCAGCATTTT
CASSPPHDRPQHF
>.|.|TRBJ2-7|TRBV28
TGTGCCAGCAGTTTCTCTTCTGGACTGGGGTACGAGCAGTACTTC
CASSFSSGLGYEQYF
>.|.|TRBJ1-1|TRBV4-1
TGCGCCAGCAGCCGTAGGGAGGACACTGAAGCTTTCTTT
CASSRREDTEAFF
>TRBD1|.|TRBJ2-7|TRBV19
TGTGCCAGTAGTATTGGGGGACAGTCATCCTACGAGCAGTACTTC
CASSIGGQSSYEQYF
>.|.|TRBJ1-2|TRBV9
TGTGCCAGCAGCAGCGCCAGGGGAATTAACTATGGCTACACCTTC
CASSSARGINYGYTF
>TRBD2|.|TRBJ2-5|TRBV7-2
TGTGCCAGCAGCTACATAGGTAGCGGGGTATCGGAGGCTCACTTC
CASSYIGSGVSEAHF
>.|.|TRBJ1-5|TRBV19
TGTGCCAGCCAACAGGGTGTTTTTAGCAATCAGCCCCAGCATTTT
CASQQGVFSNQPQHF
>.|.|TRBJ2-7|TRBV21-1
TGTGCCAGCAGCAATCCCAGGACAGGGCGTTCCTACGAGCAGTACTTC
CASSNPRTGRSYEQYF
>.|.|TRBJ1-1|TRBV9
TGTGCCAGCAGCGTCTCCGGGACTCCTAACACTGAAGCTTTCTTT
CASSVSGTPNTEAFF
>TRBD1|.|TRBJ1-2|TRBV11-2
TGTGCCAGCAGCCCCGAAGTAACAGGGGATGGCTACACCTTC
CASSPEVTGDGYTF
>TRBD2|.|TRBJ2-1|TRBV19
TGTGCCAGTAGCCGTAAACTAGCGGGAGGCTCCTACAATGAGCAGTTCTTC
CASSRKLAGGSYNEQFF
>.|.|TRBJ2-1|TRBV19
TGTGCCAGTAGTATGCGGACTACTCCCTACAATGAGCAGTTCTTC
CASSMRTTPYNEQFF
>.|.|TRBJ1-1|TRBV3-1/TRBV3-2
TGTGCCAGCAGCCAACAGGGATCTGAAGCTTTCTTT
CASSQQGSEAFF
>.|.|TRBJ2-2|TRBV18
TGTGCCAGCTCGAACACGAACACCGGGGAGCTGTTTTTT
CASSNTNTGELFF
>.|.|TRBJ2-1|TRBV5-4
TGTGCCAGCAGCTACCCCTCCGGGTTGAGTGAGCAGTTCTTC
CASSYPSGLSEQFF
>TRBD1|.|TRBJ1-2|TRBV7-3
TGTGCCAGCAGCCTTAGACAGGGTAGAGGTGGCTACACCTTC
CASSLRQGRGGYTF
>TRBD1|.|TRBJ2-4|TRBV7-2
TGTGCCAGCAGCCGGGACAGGGGAGGCAAAAACATTCAGTACTTC
CASSRDRGGKNIQYF
>.|.|TRBJ2-7|TRBV21-1
TGTGCCAGCAGCGAGGGGCGACAGGGCCCCAGCTACGAGCAGTACTTC
CASSEGRQGPSYEQYF
>.|.|TRBJ1-2|TRBV6-5
TGTGCCAGCAGTTACGGTATTCCGGGTTCTTATGGCTACACCTTC
CASSYGIPGSYGYTF
>.|.|TRBJ2-7|TRBV7-5
TGTGCCAGAAGATCTTTTATGGGGCGGGAGTTCTACGAGCAGTACTTC
CARRSFMGREFYEQYF
>.|.|TRBJ2-5|TRBV4-1
TGCGCCAGCAGCCACGGGAGCTGGTCGGAGACCCAGTACTTC
CASSHGSWSETQYF
>.|.|TRBJ2-3|TRBV3-1/TRBV3-2
TGTGCCAGCAGCAAGAACTATGGGGATACGCAGTATTTT
CASSKNYGDTQYF
>.|.|TRBJ2-1|TRBV30
TGTGCCTGGAGTAACAGGGTCAATGAGCAGTTCTTC
CAWSNRVNEQFF
>.|.|TRBJ1-1|TRBV30
TGTGCCTGGAGGGCAGGGTTGTTCGGCACTGAAGCTTTCTTT
CAWRAGLFGTEAFF
>TRBD2|.|TRBJ2-5|TRBV5-6
TGTGCCAGCAGCTTGACTAGCGGGAGGCCGATTCAAGAGACCCAGTACTTC
CASSLTSGRPIQETQYF
>.|.|TRBJ1-2|TRBV6-6
TGTGCCAGCACCGGACAAAACTATGGCTACACCTTC
CASTGQNYGYTF
>.|.|TRBJ2-5|TRBV24-1
TGTGCCACCAGTGATCACCAGGGCTACGGGTGGGAGACCCAGTACTTC
CATSDHQGYGWETQYF
>TRBD1|.|TRBJ1-2|TRBV30
TGTGCCTGCCGGACAGGGGGGAGAGGTGGCTACACCTTC
CACRTGGRGGYTF
>TRBD1|.|TRBJ1-4|TRBV5-6
TGTGCCAGCAGCAAGGGACAGGAGACTAATGAAAAACTGTTTTTT
CASSKGQETNEKLFF
>TRBD1|.|TRBJ1-3|TRBV7-9
TGTGCCAGCAGCTCCGCCCGGATTGGACAGGGAGCGGGAAACACCATATATTTT
CASSSARIGQGAGNTIYF
>.|.|TRBJ1-3|TRBV3-1/TRBV3-2
TGTGCCAGCAGCGAAACCCAGGGGTCTTTTGGGAACACCATATATTTT
CASSETQGSFGNTIYF
>.|once|TRBJ2-1|TRBV10-3
TGTGCCATCAGTGATACGGGGGCAGGGGACAGATCTTACAATGAGCAGTTCTTC
CAISDTGAGDRSYNEQFF
>TRBD2|.|TRBJ2-7|TRBV20-1
TGCAGTGCTAGTATCGGGAGGGCCTACGAGCAGTACTTC
CSASIGRAYEQYF
>TRBD2|.|TRBJ2-1|TRBV7-8
TGTGCCAGCAGCTTAGAAGGGTCGGGGCTAGCGGGGTACAATGAGCAGTTCTTC
CASSLEGSGLAGYNEQFF
>TRBD1|.|TRBJ1-4|TRBV24-1
TGTGCCACCAGTGATTTGTTGGGACAGGGGAATGAAAAACTGTTTTTT
CATSDLLGQGNEKLFF
>.|once|TRBJ1-3|TRBV4-3
TGCGCCAGCAGCCAAGCGGGGTCCTCTGGAAACACCATATATTTT
CASSQAGSSGNTIYF
>TRBD1|.|TRBJ1-6|TRBV5-1
TGCGCCAGCAGCCTAGGGACAGATTCACCCCTCCACTTT
CASSLGTDSPLHF
>TRBD1|.|TRBJ2-1|TRBV28
TGTGCCAGCAGTTTATTGGGACAGGGGAGGCTAAATGAGCAGTTCTTC
CASSLLGQGRLNEQFF
>TRBD2|.|TRBJ2-1|TRBV3-1/TRBV3-2
TGTGCCAGCAGCCAAGGGACTAGCGGGGGAAATGAGCAGTTCTTC
CASSQGTSGGNEQFF
>TRBD2|.|TRBJ2-2|TRBV2
TGTGCCAGCAGTGAATTCGGGGGGGACACCGGGGAGCTGTTTTTT
CASSEFGGDTGELFF
>TRBD1|.|TRBJ2-1|TRBV5-5
TGTGCCAGCAGCTTAGGTTTACCGGGGATTACAGGGGATATCTACAATGAGCAGTTCTTC
CASSLGLPGITGDIYNEQFF
>.|.|TRBJ1-5|TRBV28
TGTGCCAGCAGTTTATGGGGGGCGACTGATCAGCCCCAGCATTTT
CASSLWGATDQPQHF
>.|.|TRBJ2-1|TRBV5-1
TGCGCCAGCAGCACAGGACCGGAGACCTACAATGAGCAGTTCTTC
CASSTGPETYNEQFF
>TRBD1|.|TRBJ1-5|TRBV18
TGTGCCAGCTCCGGACAGGGTGCCAATCAGCCCCAGCATTTT
CASSGQGANQPQHF
>.|.|TRBJ2-1|TRBV7-2
TGTGCCAGCAGCTCTAGGGGGACGTACAATGAGCAGTTCTTC
CASSSRGTYNEQFF